One sample yielded the 7 T cell receptor beta chains listed below, sequenced in a study of blood T cell repertoires in COVID-19. Only in-frame clones appear in the TCRdb table, and some are missing; sequencing was by immunoSEQ multiplex PCR. The repertoire holds approximately 240,000 clones, with 70% to 85% as singletons. The specimen sequenced was peripheral blood. The source is a woman of 80 years or more with active or convalescent COVID-19.

The chain joins TRBV10-1 to TRBJ1-5; maybe TRBD1 (5 bases). This CDR3 is built from 14 residues. V was clipped by 7 bases and J by 3 bases, with 13 bases between them. Germline V gene lookup returns CDR1 WNHNN and CDR2 SYGVQD (reference sequence). The CDR3 reads CASKAGHNNQPQHF. DNA for the CDR3: TGCGCCAGCAAAGCCGGACACAACAATCAGCCCCAGCATTTT.

The chain couples TRBV24-1 to TRBJ2-1; D perhaps matches TRBD2 (6 bases). V was cut by 4 bases and J by 7 bases, with 16 bases left in between. The CDR3 covers 15 residues. CDR1 and CDR2 from the germline V gene are KGHDR and SFDVKD. CDR3 region: CATSETGRTRNEQFF. The CDR3 bases are TGTGCCACCAGTGAAACCGGGAGAACGCGAAATGAGCAGTTCTTC.

In this sample, this clone turned up a few times. The chain combines TRBV5-1 with TRBJ1-2; 9 bases are shared with TRBD1. CDR3 length equals 15 residues. V dropped 0 bases and J dropped 6; count of bases not matched to a gene: 6. Germline assignment: CDR1 SGHRS and CDR2 YFSETQ. CDR3: CASSLGVGTGNGYTF. The CDR3 DNA is TGCGCCAGCAGCTTGGGTGTCGGGACAGGGAATGGCTACACCTTC.

The gene calls are TRBV6-5 and TRBJ1-5; tentative D call: TRBD1 (6 bases). Germline CDR1 MNHEY, CDR2 SVGAGI. This CDR3 is 15 amino acids long. V was cut by 8 bases and J by 6 bases, with 20 bases left in between. The CDR3: CASYRAGAPSQPQHF. The CDR3 bases are TGTGCCAGCTATCGGGCAGGGGCCCCAAGTCAGCCCCAGCATTTT.

V and J are TRBV10-1 and TRBJ2-7, with D maybe TRBD1 (5 bases). The CDR3 runs 12 residues. The V end was cut by 3 bases, the J end by 3 bases, with 6 bases between. Germline loops: CDR1 WNHNN, CDR2 SYGVQD (reference sequence). DNA of the CDR3: TGCGCCAGCAGTGATCAGGGCTACGAGCAGTACTTC. This encodes CASSDQGYEQYF.

This clone was found once. This chain joins TRBV5-1 and TRBJ1-1, with TRBD1 identical over 8 bases. V lost 3 bases and J lost 0; bases outside the gene matches: 1. The CDR3 is 14 residues long. CDR1 is SGHRS and CDR2 is YFSETQ in the germline V gene. In DNA, the CDR3 is TGCGCCAGCAGCTGGGGACAGGTGAACACTGAAGCTTTCTTT. It translates to CASSWGQVNTEAFF.

The table lists this clone with a count of one. The chain uses TRBV19 and TRBJ2-7; 10 bases are a match to TRBD2. After removal of 8 bases from V and 5 bases from J, the junction contained 6 bases not matched to a gene. There are 13 residues in the CDR3. Germline values: CDR1 LNHDA, CDR2 SQIVND (reference sequence). The CDR3 DNA reads as TGTGCCAGTCGGCCTAGCGGGAGCAACGAGCAGTACTTC. It translates to CASRPSGSNEQYF.